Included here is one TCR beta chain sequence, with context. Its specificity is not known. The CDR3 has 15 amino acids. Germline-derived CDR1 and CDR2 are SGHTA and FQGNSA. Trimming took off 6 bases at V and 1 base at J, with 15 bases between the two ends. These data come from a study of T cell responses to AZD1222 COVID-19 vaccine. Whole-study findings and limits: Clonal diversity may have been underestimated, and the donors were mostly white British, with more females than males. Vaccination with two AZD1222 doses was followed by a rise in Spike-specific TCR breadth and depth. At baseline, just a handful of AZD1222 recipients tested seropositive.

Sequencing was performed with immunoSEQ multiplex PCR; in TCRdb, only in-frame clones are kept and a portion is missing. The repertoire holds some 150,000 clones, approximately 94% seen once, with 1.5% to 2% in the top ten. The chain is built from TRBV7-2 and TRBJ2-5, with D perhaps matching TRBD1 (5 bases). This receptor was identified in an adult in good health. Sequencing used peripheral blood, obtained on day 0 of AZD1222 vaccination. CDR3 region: CASSPNTGFQETQYF. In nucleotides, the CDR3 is TGTGCCAGCAGTCCGAACACAGGTTTCCAAGAGACCCAGTACTTC.